The 19 T cell receptor beta chains reported below all come from one sample, sequenced in a study of cytomegalovirus exposure and HLA in healthy donors. Primers included in the PCR were 60 Vbeta and 13 Jbeta primers. Clones were sequenced by immunoSEQ multiplex PCR, and TCRdb holds only the in-frame ones, with some missing. The sample shows about 110,000 clones, approximately 73% of them seen only once. Sequences were obtained from PBMCs. All receptors come from a man aged 40-49 years in good health and CMV-seronegative.

This chain joins TRBV2 and TRBJ1-4; D might be TRBD1 (5 bases). The CDR3 has 14 amino acids. Germline lookup yields CDR1 SNHLY and CDR2 FYNNEI. Trimming stripped 7 bases from V and 8 bases from J, with 17 bases between. In nucleotides, the CDR3 is TGTGCCAGCAACGTTGGGACTATTGAGGAAAAACTGTTTTTT. As protein: CASNVGTIEEKLFF.

The chain is built from TRBV27 and TRBJ1-4; 8 bases fit TRBD1. Losses at the gene ends were 5 bases for V and 8 bases for J; bases not matched to a gene: 7. The germline V gene encodes CDR1 MNHEY and CDR2 SMNVEV (reference sequence). The CDR3 loop spans 14 amino acids. Here the CDR3 DNA reads TGTGCCAGCAGTGCGACAGGGGTACGGGAAAAACTGTTTTTT. Translation: CASSATGVREKLFF.

A note on this clone: The germline gene is not matched at one end of the junction; a read error may be the cause. J is TRBJ1-4 and V is TRBV5-4; 8 bases agree with TRBD1. The CDR3 runs 13 residues. Germline lookup yields CDR1 SGHNT and CDR2 YYREEE (reference sequence). The CDR3 DNA sequence: TGTACCAGCCGGGACAGGCAAGAAGAAAAACTGTTTTTT. It codes for CTSRDRQEEKLFF.

This clone was recorded only once. The V and J genes are TRBV6-6 and TRBJ2-1; D may be TRBD2 (5 bases). Per the germline V gene, CDR1 is MNHNY and CDR2 is SVGAGI (reference sequence). V was shortened by 6 bases and J by 0 bases, with 9 bases between the two germline ends. This CDR3 has 14 amino acids. CDR3 DNA sequence: TGTGCCAGCAGCCACGGGATCTCCTACAATGAGCAGTTCTTC. Its translation: CASSHGISYNEQFF.

The rearrangement uses TRBV6-1 and TRBJ1-2; tentatively, D is TRBD1 (6 bases). The CDR3 totals 15 residues. Germline loops: CDR1 MNHNS, CDR2 SASEGT. The germline V and J ends were trimmed by 3 bases and 7 bases, with 18 bases remaining between them. The CDR3 sequence: CASSEGGPGATGYTF. Written as DNA, the CDR3 is TGTGCCAGCAGTGAGGGGGGGCCAGGCGCAACTGGCTACACCTTC.

V and J are TRBV27 and TRBJ1-5; D not resolved. The CDR3 runs to 14 residues. The germline gives CDR1 MNHEY, CDR2 SMNVEV (reference sequence). Trimming removed 2 bases from V and 2 bases from J, with 7 bases in between. CDR3 residues: CASSLGPGNQPQHF. The CDR3 DNA sequence: TGTGCCAGCAGTTTAGGGCCAGGCAATCAGCCCCAGCATTTT.

This clone was found a few times. The gene calls are TRBV5-6 and TRBJ2-7; D unclear. The CDR3 covers 14 residues. The germline V gene has CDR1 SGHDT and CDR2 YYEEEE. V shed 0 bases and J shed 0 bases, with 7 bases lying between them. Written as DNA, the CDR3 is TGTGCCAGCAGCTTGGACAGAAGCTCCTACGAGCAGTACTTC. It yields the protein CASSLDRSSYEQYF.

This chain joins TRBV4-1 and TRBJ2-5; D is ambiguous. Trimming pared 0 bases from V and 5 bases from J, leaving 10 bases between. The CDR3 runs 14 residues. Germline V gene lookup returns CDR1 MGHRA and CDR2 YSYEKL. CDR3 amino acids: CASSQDNTGETQYF. The DNA for the CDR3 is TGCGCCAGCAGCCAAGATAATACCGGTGAGACCCAGTACTTC.

DNA for the CDR3: TGTGCCAGTAGTCCCGGGTGGGGCTTCTCCTACGAGCAGTACTTC. Translation: CASSPGWGFSYEQYF. The V gene is TRBV19, the J gene TRBJ2-7, with D perhaps TRBD1 (5 bases). The CDR3 length is 15 residues. Germline V gene lookup returns CDR1 LNHDA and CDR2 SQIVND (reference sequence). Trimming pared 5 bases from V and 0 bases from J, leaving 14 bases between.

J is TRBJ2-2 and V is TRBV28; TRBD2 aligns across 9 bases. Per the germline V gene, CDR1 is MDHEN and CDR2 is SYDVKM. This CDR3 has 15 residues. Losses at the gene ends were 3 bases for V and 8 bases for J; bases not matched to a gene: 7. CDR3 in DNA: TGTGCCAGCAGTTTGGGCGGGGGGGCATCGGGGGAGCTGTTTTTT. This translates into CASSLGGGASGELFF. Complete variable domain (other parts from reference TRBV28 and TRBJ2-2): DVKVTQSSRYLVKRTGEKVFLECVQDMDHENMFWYRQDPGLGLRLIYFSYDVKMKEKGDIPEGYSVSREKKERFSLILESASTNQTSMYLCASSLGGGASGELFFGEGSRLTVL.

The genes are TRBV4-1 and TRBJ1-6, with no clear D. The germline CDR1 and CDR2 sequences are MGHRA and YSYEKL. V was shortened by 1 base and J by 9 bases, with 16 bases between the two germline ends. The CDR3 contains 16 residues. The DNA for the CDR3 is TGCGCCAGCAGCCAAGGCGGGTCAGTCGTTGGTTCACCCCTCCACTTT. Amino acids: CASSQGGSVVGSPLHF.

The chain joins TRBV30 to TRBJ1-1; D possibly corresponds to TRBD1 (5 bases). The V end lost 2 bases, the J end lost 6 bases, and 10 bases lay between the germline ends. Germline V lookup: CDR1 GTSNPN, CDR2 SVGIG (reference sequence). The CDR3 sequence is 12 residues long. CDR3 in amino acids: CAWSLVGAEAFF. DNA of the CDR3: TGTGCCTGGAGTCTGGTAGGGGCTGAAGCTTTCTTT.

This clone was counted once. For the CDR3, the DNA is TGTGCCAGCTCACCGCAGTCCCCGGCAGCGGAGACCCAGTACTTC. This gives the protein CASSPQSPAAETQYF. This chain connects TRBV18 to TRBJ2-5, with D unresolved. The V end lost 3 bases, the J end lost 5 bases, and 16 bases lay between the germline ends. The germline V gene has CDR1 KGHSH and CDR2 LQKENI. The CDR3 is made up of 15 amino acids.

The rearrangement uses TRBV4-3 and TRBJ1-5; D is unresolved. Between the trimmed V and J ends, which lost 1 base and 7 bases, there was a span of 8 bases. Germline-derived CDR1 and CDR2 are LGHNA and YSLEER. The CDR3 is 13 amino acids. The CDR3 coding sequence is TGCGCCAGCAGCCAAGGCCGGAGGCAGCCCCAGCATTTT. Protein sequence: CASSQGRRQPQHF.

The DNA for the CDR3 is TGCGCCAGCAGCCGCGAGATAGGGGGGGCCTCCGAGCAGTACTTC. Translated, it gives CASSREIGGASEQYF. The gene calls are TRBV4-3 and TRBJ2-7; tentative D call: TRBD2 (7 bases). The V and J ends lost 4 bases and 6 bases respectively, with 19 bases between them. The CDR3 spans 15 residues. Germline CDR1 LGHNA, CDR2 YSLEER.

The chain is built from TRBV18 and TRBJ1-4; possibly TRBD1 for D (5 bases). Trimming took off 6 bases at V and 3 bases at J, with 11 bases between the two ends. Germline V gives CDR1 KGHSH, CDR2 LQKENI. This CDR3 has 14 amino acids. This CDR3 is CASSWGSSNEKLFF. CDR3 sequence (DNA): TGTGCCAGCTCGTGGGGCAGCTCTAATGAAAAACTGTTTTTT. The variable domain in full, completed from reference TRBV18 and TRBJ1-4, reads NAGVMQNPRHLVRRRGQEARLRCSPMKGHSHVYWYRQLPEEGLKFMVYLQKENIIDESGMPKERFSAEFPKEGPSILRIQQVVRGDSAAYFCASSWGSSNEKLFFGSGTQLSVL.

The chain employs TRBV10-2 and TRBJ1-6; TRBD1 matches 7 bases. V gave up 10 bases and J gave up 9 bases; unmatched junction bases: 12. Germline V gene data show CDR1 as WSHSY and CDR2 as SAAADI. The CDR3 runs 14 residues. CDR3 in amino acids: CANLVKQGSSPLHF. CDR3 bases: TGCGCCAATTTGGTAAAACAGGGGTCTTCACCCCTCCACTTT.

The rearrangement uses TRBV7-3 and TRBJ1-5, with a tentative D call TRBD1 (6 bases). Germline CDR1 is SGHTA and CDR2 is FQGTGA. This CDR3 is built from 15 residues. Trimming cost V 4 bases and J 0 bases, with 10 bases left between them. The CDR3: CASSYADSSNQPQHF. The CDR3 coding sequence is TGTGCCAGCAGCTACGCGGACAGTAGCAATCAGCCCCAGCATTTT.

The chain uses TRBV11-2 and TRBJ2-1; D gene ambiguous. The V end was cut by 0 bases, the J end by 15 bases, with 12 bases between. Germline CDR1 SGHAT, CDR2 FQNNGV. The CDR3 totals 12 residues. The CDR3 region is CASSLEPVTRFF. CDR3 nucleotide sequence: TGTGCCAGCAGCTTAGAACCCGTTACAAGGTTCTTC.